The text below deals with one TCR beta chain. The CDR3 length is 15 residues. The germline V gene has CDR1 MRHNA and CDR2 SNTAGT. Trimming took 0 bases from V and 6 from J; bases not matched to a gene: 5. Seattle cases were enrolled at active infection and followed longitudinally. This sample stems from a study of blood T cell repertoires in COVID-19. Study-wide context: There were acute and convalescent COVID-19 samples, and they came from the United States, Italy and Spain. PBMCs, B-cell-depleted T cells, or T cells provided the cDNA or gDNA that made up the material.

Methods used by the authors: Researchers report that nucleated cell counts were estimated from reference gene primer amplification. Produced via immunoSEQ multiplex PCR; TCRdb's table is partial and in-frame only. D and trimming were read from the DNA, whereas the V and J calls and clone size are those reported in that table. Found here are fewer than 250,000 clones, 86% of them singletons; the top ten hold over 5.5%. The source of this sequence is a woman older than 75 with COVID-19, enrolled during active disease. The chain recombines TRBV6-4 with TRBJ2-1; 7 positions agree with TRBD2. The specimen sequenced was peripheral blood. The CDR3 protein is CASSDSASGSNEQFF. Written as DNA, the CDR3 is TGTGCCAGCAGTGACTCGGCTAGCGGATCCAATGAGCAGTTCTTC.